One and the same sample provided the 28 T cell receptor beta chains below, sequenced in a study of T cell responses to AZD1222 COVID-19 vaccine. Sequencing used immunoSEQ multiplex PCR; TCRdb keeps in-frame clones, though not all of them. Of 75,000 to 100,000 clones in the sample, 88% were seen once. Material: peripheral blood, obtained on day 0 of AZD1222 vaccination. These receptors were taken from an adult in good health.

The rearrangement joins TRBV11-1 to TRBJ2-1; TRBD2 aligns across 7 bases. Per germline, CDR1 SGHAT and CDR2 FQDESV (reference sequence). This CDR3 spans 15 amino acids. After removal of 3 bases from V and 0 bases from J, the junction contained 2 bases not matched to a gene. CDR3 loop: CASSFSGGSYNEQFF. DNA of the CDR3: TGTGCCAGCAGCTTCTCGGGGGGCTCCTACAATGAGCAGTTCTTC.

This chain joins TRBV4-3 and TRBJ2-7, with D unresolved. Trimming pared 2 bases from V and 3 bases from J, leaving 20 bases between. The CDR3 runs to 17 residues. Germline CDR1 is LGHNA and CDR2 is YSLEER. For the CDR3, the DNA is TGCGCCAGCAGCCAACACTCCGCGGATTCCACCCTCTACGAGCAGTACTTC. The encoded protein is CASSQHSADSTLYEQYF.

This rearrangement joins TRBV27 to TRBJ1-1, with D hard to call. The CDR3 has 14 amino acids. V shed 6 bases and J shed 0 bases, with 11 bases lying between them. Germline V gene sequence: CDR1 MNHEY, CDR2 SMNVEV (reference sequence). CDR3: CASRTILMNTEAFF. CDR3 sequence (DNA): TGTGCCAGCAGGACGATACTCATGAACACTGAAGCTTTCTTT.

The chain carries TRBV29-1 and TRBJ1-1; D possibly corresponds to TRBD1 (5 bases). The germline CDR1 and CDR2 sequences are SQVTM and ANQGSEA. This CDR3 region has 14 residues. The germline V and J ends were trimmed by 0 bases and 12 bases, with 20 bases remaining between them. The CDR3 coding sequence is TGCAGCGTTGAAGATCGTAGCGGCAGGGCCGGATCTTTCTTT. Amino acid sequence: CSVEDRSGRAGSFF.

CDR3 bases: TGTGCCTGGAGTGGGGACAGGGGGCTAGATAATGAAAAACTGTTTTTT. This gives the protein CAWSGDRGLDNEKLFF. The V and J genes are TRBV30 and TRBJ1-4, with 12 positions matching TRBD1. The trim removed 1 base at V and 4 bases at J, leaving 4 bases unmatched. Germline CDR1 and CDR2: GTSNPN and SVGIG (reference sequence). The CDR3 is 16 amino acids.

V gene TRBV5-1 combines with J gene TRBJ2-5; TRBD1 matches 12 bases. The CDR3 is 15 amino acids. Germline trimming cut 4 bases from V and 5 bases from J; bases unmatched to any gene: 6. The V gene's germline CDR1 is SGHRS and CDR2 YFSETQ. The CDR3 spells CASSAGTGGDETQYF. CDR3 coding DNA: TGCGCCAGCAGCGCCGGGACAGGGGGCGATGAGACCCAGTACTTC.

The rearrangement uses TRBV24-1 and TRBJ2-1, with TRBD2 matching 9 bases. V trimming: 0 bases; J trimming: 2 bases; junction bases outside the gene matches: 7. Germline CDR1 KGHDR, CDR2 SFDVKD. The CDR3 has 18 amino acids. This CDR3 reads CATSDLRAGGETYNEQFF. CDR3 nucleotide sequence: TGTGCCACCAGTGATTTGCGTGCGGGGGGGGAGACCTACAATGAGCAGTTCTTC.

In its sample, this clone was seen a few times. The V call is TRBV2, the J call TRBJ2-7; D not certain. The CDR3 length is 12 residues. V lost 4 bases to trimming and J lost 2 bases, with 6 bases between them. Germline CDR1 reads SNHLY; CDR2 reads FYNNEI. The CDR3 is CASSVATYEQYF. The CDR3 bases are TGTGCCAGCAGTGTTGCTACCTACGAGCAGTACTTC.

The chain carries TRBV18 and TRBJ1-6, with D unclear. Germline V gene sequence: CDR1 KGHSH, CDR2 LQKENI. This CDR3 is 16 amino acids long. The V and J ends lost 0 bases and 8 bases respectively, with 14 bases between them. In DNA, the CDR3 is TGTGCCAGCTCACCACCCAATTTGGCAGTTCATTCACCCCTCCACTTT. It translates to CASSPPNLAVHSPLHF.

The chain couples TRBV7-8 to TRBJ2-7; the D gene is possibly TRBD2 (5 bases). V lost 4 bases to trimming and J lost 3 bases, with 10 bases between them. Germline V gene sequence: CDR1 SGHVS, CDR2 FQNEAQ. The CDR3 totals 13 residues. CDR3 protein: CASSSGIIYEQYF. For the CDR3, the DNA is TGTGCCAGCAGCTCCGGGATTATCTACGAGCAGTACTTC.

In DNA form, the CDR3 reads TGTGCCAGCAGTCCGCGGACAGGGGGAGTCTCTGGGGCCAACGTCCTGACTTTC. Its protein product is CASSPRTGGVSGANVLTF. J is TRBJ2-6 and V is TRBV28, with 10 nucleotides matching TRBD1. Germline trimming cut 5 bases from V and 0 bases from J; bases unmatched to any gene: 7. This CDR3 has 18 residues. Germline V gene lookup returns CDR1 MDHEN and CDR2 SYDVKM.

This chain links TRBV6-2 or TRBV6-3 with TRBJ2-7; TRBD2 agrees at 8 bases. Per the germline V gene, CDR1 is MNHEY and CDR2 is SVGEGT. CDR3 size: 16 residues. The ends lost 2 bases at V and 7 bases at J; junction bases unmatched: 13. CDR3 nucleotides: TGTGCCAGCAGTTACGGAAGGGGCAGCGGGAGAGGGGAGCAGTACTTC. Amino acids: CASSYGRGSGRGEQYF.

This clone has a single count. The CDR3 DNA sequence: TGTGCCAGCAGTGAGGAGGGGATTAGTAATTCACCCCTCCACTTT. This encodes CASSEEGISNSPLHF. This chain links TRBV6-4 with TRBJ1-6; D might be TRBD1 (5 bases). This CDR3 has 15 residues. Trimming cost V 3 bases and J 6 bases, with 12 bases left between them. CDR1 MRHNA and CDR2 SNTAGT come from the germline V gene.

V is TRBV10-1 and J is TRBJ1-6; TRBD1 might be the D (6 bases). The CDR3 covers 14 residues. V was trimmed by 6 bases and J by 5 bases, leaving 11 bases between them. CDR1 and CDR2 from the germline V gene are WNHNN and SYGVQD (reference sequence). The CDR3 DNA is TGCGCCAGCAGCAGGGGTGGCAATAATTCACCCCTCCACTTT. Residues: CASSRGGNNSPLHF.

The genes are TRBV5-1 and TRBJ2-3; D gene ambiguous. Trimming shortened V by 0 bases and J by 6 bases, and 11 bases separated the two germline ends. Germline CDR1 and CDR2: SGHRS and YFSETQ. The CDR3 has 14 amino acids. The CDR3 nucleotides read TGCGCCAGCAGCTTGGGGCAAATTGGGGATACGCAGTATTTT. This translates into CASSLGQIGDTQYF.

The chain combines TRBV10-3 with TRBJ2-3; D perhaps matches TRBD1 (5 bases). The V end lost 3 bases, the J end lost 0 bases, and 10 bases lay between the germline ends. This CDR3 is 15 amino acids long. Germline lookup yields CDR1 ENHRY and CDR2 SYGVKD. In DNA form, the CDR3 reads TGTGCCATCAGTGACGGGCAGGGTAGCACAGATACGCAGTATTTT. It encodes CAISDGQGSTDTQYF.

The chain is built from TRBV7-6 and TRBJ1-1; TRBD1 agrees at 8 bases. With V trimmed by 4 bases and J by 1 base, 5 bases remained unmatched. Germline V gives CDR1 SGHVS, CDR2 FNYEAQ. This CDR3 comprises 15 residues. The CDR3 here is CASSSGTGGNTEAFF. The DNA of the CDR3 is TGTGCCAGCAGCTCGGGGACAGGCGGGAACACTGAAGCTTTCTTT.

The chain carries TRBV15 and TRBJ2-7, with TRBD2 as a possible D gene (5 bases). The CDR3 is 14 amino acids. Germline values: CDR1 LNHNV, CDR2 YYDKDF (reference sequence). Trimming pared 0 bases from V and 0 bases from J, leaving 6 bases between. DNA of the CDR3: TGTGCCACCAGCAGAGAACGGGGCTCCTACGAGCAGTACTTC. It encodes CATSRERGSYEQYF.

The gene calls are TRBV7-3 and TRBJ1-1; no firm D call. V lost 4 bases and J lost 4, with 10 bases in between. Germline V CDR1 and CDR2: SGHTA, FQGTGA. The CDR3 contains 13 residues. The CDR3 protein is CASSYVTSTEAFF. CDR3 bases: TGTGCCAGCAGCTACGTGACCAGCACTGAAGCTTTCTTT.

The chain carries TRBV5-1 and TRBJ1-5; D unclear. The CDR3 spans 15 residues. CDR1 is SGHRS, CDR2 YFSETQ, per germline. V lost 0 bases to trimming and J lost 5 bases, with 12 bases between them. DNA for the CDR3: TGCGCCAGCAGCTTGGAGGCGGCCTTCTATCAGCCCCAGCATTTT. Its translation: CASSLEAAFYQPQHF.

The gene calls are TRBV28 and TRBJ1-1; D not certain. The CDR3 length is 14 residues. Germline loops: CDR1 MDHEN, CDR2 SYDVKM. The V gene lost 10 bases and the J gene lost 1 base, with 16 bases spanning the gap. CDR3 sequence reads: CAIGRRFSNTEAFF. For the CDR3, the DNA is TGTGCCATAGGCAGGCGTTTTTCGAACACTGAAGCTTTCTTT.

The chain combines TRBV7-8 with TRBJ1-6, with D tentatively TRBD1 (5 bases). The CDR3 consists of 14 residues. Trimming shortened V by 3 bases and J by 9 bases, and 12 bases separated the two germline ends. Germline values: CDR1 SGHVS, CDR2 FQNEAQ. CDR3 bases: TGTGCCAGCAGCTTTAGGGACCCGAGTTCACCCCTCCACTTT. Protein sequence: CASSFRDPSSPLHF.

There are a few counts of this clone. The gene calls are TRBV28 and TRBJ1-5; D may be TRBD1 (5 bases). This CDR3 is 12 amino acids long. Germline V CDR1 and CDR2: MDHEN, SYDVKM. V was trimmed by 7 bases and J by 6 bases, leaving 10 bases between them. In nucleotides, the CDR3 is TGTGCCAGCATGTCGGGGGGTCAGCCCCAGCATTTT. Translating it yields CASMSGGQPQHF.

The CDR3 DNA sequence: TGTGCCAGCAGCGTTACAGCCACCGGGGAGCTGTTTTTT. Protein: CASSVTATGELFF. The chain carries TRBV9 and TRBJ2-2; D unclear. Trimming stripped 2 bases from V and 4 bases from J, with 6 bases between. The CDR3 spans 13 residues. Germline V lookup: CDR1 SGDLS, CDR2 YYNGEE.

The V call is TRBV2, the J call TRBJ2-7; TRBD1 agrees at 7 bases. Germline-derived CDR1 and CDR2 are SNHLY and FYNNEI. This CDR3 is built from 13 residues. Trimming removed 6 bases from V and 6 bases from J; junction bases left unmatched: 8. The CDR3 nucleotides are TGTGCCAGCAGATTCGCACAGGGGACCGAGCAGTACTTC. This encodes CASRFAQGTEQYF.

The V and J genes are TRBV14 and TRBJ1-2; tentatively, D is TRBD1 (5 bases). V was pared by 4 bases and J by 6 bases, with 12 bases between. CDR1 and CDR2 from the germline V gene are SGHDN and FVKESK. This CDR3 is built from 13 residues. The CDR3 nucleotides read TGTGCCAGCAGCCCACGGACGGGGGATGGCTACACCTTC. Residues: CASSPRTGDGYTF.

The chain couples TRBV5-8 to TRBJ2-3; D gene unclear. The V gene lost 1 base and the J gene lost 5 bases, with 5 bases spanning the gap. The CDR3 is made up of 12 amino acids. Germline V CDR1 and CDR2: SGHTS, YDEGEE. CDR3: CASSLMQDTQYF. CDR3 coding DNA: TGTGCCAGCAGCTTGATGCAAGATACGCAGTATTTT.

In this sample, this clone turned up once. The chain links TRBV6-1 to TRBJ1-1; no clear D. The germline CDR1 and CDR2 sequences are MNHNS and SASEGT. The CDR3 loop spans 14 amino acids. V gave up 0 bases and J gave up 4 bases, with 9 bases separating them. CDR3 loop: CASSEAWVVTEAFF. The DNA of the CDR3 is TGTGCCAGCAGTGAAGCTTGGGTGGTCACTGAAGCTTTCTTT.